The 27 T cell receptor beta chains below all came from one sample that was sequenced in a study of CDR3 diversity in severe acne. In TCRdb, the PCR reads were re-called with MiXCR into one record per CDR3 protein. The repertoire includes over 100,000 distinct CDR3 sequences, about half of them detected once, and over 10% sits in the top ten. The sample comprised blood. These receptors were collected from a male donor with acne.

This clonotype has at least ten counts. The gene calls are TRBV6-6 and TRBJ2-7, with 8 bases identical to TRBD1. The CDR3 is 16 amino acids. V was pared by 6 bases and J by 5 bases, with 15 bases of the junction left unmatched. The germline V gene has CDR1 MNHNY and CDR2 SVGAGI (reference sequence). The CDR3 loop reads CASRPRGQARSDEQYF. The CDR3 DNA follows: TGTGCCAGCAGACCCCGGGGACAGGCAAGATCGGACGAGCAGTACTTC.

This clonotype was detected once. V usage is TRBV19 and J usage is TRBJ2-1; 9 bases match TRBD1. The CDR3 sequence is 17 residues long. Trimming took 5 bases from V and 4 from J; bases not matched to a gene: 12. Looked up from germline, CDR1 is LNHDA and CDR2 is SQIVND (reference sequence). Here the CDR3 reads CASSPPPDRGGYNEQFF. DNA of the CDR3: TGTGCCAGTAGTCCCCCCCCGGACAGGGGAGGGTACAATGAGCAGTTCTTC.

This clonotype was seen many times. This chain uses TRBV2 with TRBJ2-1; 7 bases agree with TRBD2. With V trimmed by 4 bases and J by 9 bases, 6 bases remained unmatched. Germline values: CDR1 SNHLY, CDR2 FYNNEI. The CDR3 covers 13 residues. The chain's CDR3 is CASSGARESEQFF. CDR3 DNA: TGTGCCAGCAGTGGCGCGCGGGAGAGTGAGCAGTTCTTC.

This rearrangement joins TRBV25-1 to TRBJ1-6; 7 nucleotides match TRBD1. CDR3 length equals 18 residues. Germline CDR1 is MGHDK and CDR2 is SYGVNS. V lost 1 base and J lost 8; bases outside the gene matches: 14. The CDR3 DNA reads TGTGCCAGCAGTGAATTCCGGGACAGAGCCAAAGGGGATTCACCCCTCCACTTT. This codes for CASSEFRDRAKGDSPLHF.

The CDR3 nucleotides are TGCGCCAGCAGCCAAAGAGTAGCGGGCCACGAGCAGTACTTC. This codes for CASSQRVAGHEQYF. The chain joins TRBV4-1 to TRBJ2-7; 7 nucleotides agree with TRBD2. The ends lost 2 bases at V and 5 bases at J; junction bases unmatched: 6. CDR1 is MGHRA and CDR2 is YSYEKL in the germline V gene. The length of the CDR3 is 14 residues.

This clonotype has a count of ten or more. The CDR3 DNA follows: TGTGCCAGCAGCTTAGCCTGGAACACCGGGGAGCTGTTTTTT. Its translation: CASSLAWNTGELFF. The gene calls are TRBV7-8 and TRBJ2-2, with no clear D. CDR3 length equals 14 residues. Germline V gene sequence: CDR1 SGHVS, CDR2 FQNEAQ. Trimming shortened V by 0 bases and J by 1 base, and 3 bases separated the two germline ends.

As for this clonotype: One base away lies a much larger clone, so this may be a sequencing read error. This chain uses TRBV20-1 with TRBJ2-5; TRBD1 or TRBD2 may be the D gene (5 bases each). Per the germline V gene, CDR1 is DFQATT and CDR2 is SNEGSKA (reference sequence). V dropped 3 bases and J dropped 6 bases, with 20 bases sitting between them. The CDR3 is made up of 15 amino acids. The CDR3 DNA sequence: TGCAGTGCTAGCTTTGAATGGGACGCAAAAAAGACCCAGTACTTC. This gives the protein CSASFEWDAKKTQYF.

This clonotype was detected ten times or more. One junction end does not reproduce the germline sequence, and a read error may be involved. This chain connects TRBV4-2 to TRBJ2-7, with TRBD2 identical over 7 bases. The CDR3 loop spans 13 amino acids. The germline CDR1 and CDR2 sequences are LGHNA and YNFKEQ. In DNA form, the CDR3 reads TGTGTCAGCAGCCAAACTAGCGCCTACGAGCAGTACTTC. Its protein product is CVSSQTSAYEQYF.

The chain recombines TRBV25-1 with TRBJ2-2; 8 nucleotides align to TRBD2. This CDR3 comprises 12 residues. Germline CDR1 and CDR2: MGHDK and SYGVNS. After removal of 8 bases from V and 4 bases from J, the junction contained 0 bases not matched to a gene. The CDR3 coding sequence is TGTGCCAGCCGGGGGGGCACCGGGGAGCTGTTTTTT. Protein sequence: CASRGGTGELFF.

The sample holds many counts of this clonotype. The CDR3 spells CASSLYHGQGNNEQFF. The CDR3 bases are TGCGCCAGCAGCCTATACCACGGACAGGGGAACAATGAGCAGTTCTTC. The rearrangement joins TRBV4-3 to TRBJ2-1; TRBD1 agrees at 9 bases. Losses at the gene ends were 4 bases for V and 5 bases for J; bases not matched to a gene: 9. CDR1 is LGHNA, CDR2 YSLEER, per germline. The CDR3 consists of 16 residues.

The V gene is TRBV29-1, the J gene TRBJ1-1, with 10 nucleotides matching TRBD1. This CDR3 region has 14 residues. V shed 7 bases, J shed 2 bases, and the junction held 7 bases outside the gene matches. Germline loops: CDR1 SQVTM, CDR2 ANQGSEA. The DNA for the CDR3 is TGCAGCGCCGAAGGACAGGGGGGAAACACTGAAGCTTTCTTT. Its translation is CSAEGQGGNTEAFF.

As regards this clonotype: Given a much more abundant clone one base away, this may be a read error. The genes are TRBV4-1 and TRBJ1-1, with D possibly matching TRBD1 (6 bases). The germline V gene has CDR1 MGHRA and CDR2 YSYEKL. This CDR3 has 15 residues. The CDR3 loop reads CASGQGSQGRAEAFF. CDR3 bases: TGCGCCAGCGGCCAAGGGTCGCAGGGGAGGGCTGAAGCTTTCTTT.

The table lists this clonotype with many counts. This chain uses TRBV6-5 with TRBJ1-6; tentative D call: TRBD1 (5 bases). Trimming removed 6 bases from V and 7 bases from J, with 7 bases in between. This CDR3 spans 12 amino acids. Germline CDR1 and CDR2: MNHEY and SVGAGI. CDR3 coding DNA: TGTGCCAGCAGCCGGACAAATTCACCCCTCCACTTT. It encodes CASSRTNSPLHF.

This clonotype was found many times. J is TRBJ2-1 and V is TRBV20-1; 10 bases agree with TRBD2. CDR1 is DFQATT and CDR2 is SNEGSKA in the germline V gene (reference sequence). The CDR3 consists of 16 residues. Trimming took 3 bases from V and 1 from J; bases not matched to a gene: 6. CDR3: CSASAASGGSYNEQFF. DNA for the CDR3: TGCAGTGCTAGCGCGGCTAGCGGGGGTTCCTACAATGAGCAGTTCTTC.

The count of this clonotype is one. The chain has TRBV2 and TRBJ2-3; TRBD1 or TRBD2 may be the D gene (6 bases each). In germline, CDR1 is SNHLY, CDR2 FYNNEI. The CDR3 length is 15 residues. V was pared by 6 bases and J by 4 bases, with 17 bases between. Here the CDR3 reads CASRDTGSSADTQYF. The CDR3 nucleotides are TGTGCCAGCAGAGACACAGGGTCTAGCGCAGATACGCAGTATTTT.

This clonotype was counted ten times or more. This chain uses TRBV24-1 with TRBJ2-5, with 14 bases fitting TRBD2. CDR3 size: 16 residues. In germline, CDR1 is KGHDR, CDR2 SFDVKD. The junction had 4 bases not matched to a gene; V was cut back by 4 bases and J by 4 bases. The CDR3 here is CATSDSGLAGAETQYF. DNA of the CDR3: TGTGCCACCAGTGACTCGGGACTAGCGGGAGCAGAGACCCAGTACTTC.

This chain uses TRBV5-4 with TRBJ2-7; D may be TRBD1 (6 bases). This CDR3 region has 14 residues. Germline loops: CDR1 SGHNT, CDR2 YYREEE (reference sequence). The V end lost 2 bases, the J end lost 3 bases, and 12 bases lay between the germline ends. CDR3 sequence: CASSFFTGSYEQYF. CDR3 nucleotide sequence: TGTGCCAGCAGCTTTTTTACAGGGAGCTACGAGCAGTACTTC.

As for this clonotype: Just one base apart from a much larger clone, this may be a read error. V is TRBV7-3 and J is TRBJ2-1; 7 bases are a match to TRBD2. Unmatched junction bases numbered 14, after V lost 0 bases and J lost 6 bases. This CDR3 has 18 residues. Germline V gene data show CDR1 as SGHTA and CDR2 as FQGTGA. The CDR3: CASSLTSGSLAECNEQFF. In DNA form, the CDR3 reads TGTGCCAGCAGCTTAACGTCCGGGTCCCTAGCGGAATGCAATGAGCAGTTCTTC.

This clonotype has more than one count but fewer than ten. The V and J genes are TRBV12-3 or TRBV12-4 and TRBJ2-7, with TRBD1 matching 9 bases. V lost 4 bases, J lost 3 bases, and 4 bases stayed unmatched. The CDR3 is made up of 14 amino acids. CDR3 residues: CASSSPGQGYEQYF. CDR3 nucleotide sequence: TGTGCCAGCAGTTCTCCGGGACAGGGCTACGAGCAGTACTTC.

CDR3 in amino acids: CASSLGLAGAGELFF. DNA of the CDR3: TGTGCCAGCAGCTTAGGTCTAGCGGGAGCCGGGGAGCTGTTTTTT. The chain joins TRBV7-9 to TRBJ2-2; 10 bases are a match to TRBD2. Losses at the gene ends were 1 base for V and 6 bases for J; bases not matched to a gene: 2. Looked up from germline, CDR1 is SEHNR and CDR2 is FQNEAQ (reference sequence). This CDR3 contains 15 residues.

This clonotype has ten or more counts. The chain uses TRBV13 and TRBJ1-2; D unresolved. This CDR3 is 8 amino acids long. Germline V gene data show CDR1 as PRHDT and CDR2 as FYEKMQ (reference sequence). CDR3 DNA sequence: TGTGCTAACTATGGCTACACCTTC. Amino acid sequence: CANYGYTF.

CDR3: CASSVLTF. The CDR3 bases are TGTGCCAGCAGCGTCCTGACTTTC. The chain has TRBV9 and TRBJ2-6; D unclear. CDR1 is SGDLS and CDR2 is YYNGEE in the germline V gene. The CDR3 has 8 amino acids. Trimming took 2 bases from V and 15 from J, leaving 0 bases between them.

The chain employs TRBV15 and TRBJ1-1; D possibly corresponds to TRBD1 (6 bases). V was trimmed by 2 bases and J by 5 bases, leaving 9 bases between them. The CDR3 has 13 amino acids. From germline, CDR1 is LNHNV and CDR2 YYDKDF (reference sequence). This CDR3 reads CATSRPGQTEAFF. The CDR3 DNA follows: TGTGCCACCAGCAGACCAGGACAGACTGAAGCTTTCTTT.

This clonotype has ten or more counts. This rearrangement joins TRBV19 to TRBJ2-5, with 8 bases lining up with TRBD2. Unmatched junction bases numbered 8, after V lost 1 base and J lost 10 bases. Germline loops: CDR1 LNHDA, CDR2 SQIVND (reference sequence). The CDR3 runs 14 residues. The CDR3 loop reads CASSIAAGSGGQYF. CDR3 nucleotides: TGTGCCAGTAGTATAGCGGCGGGGAGCGGGGGCCAGTACTTC.

This rearrangement joins TRBV7-9 to TRBJ2-3; maybe TRBD1 (5 bases). The V end was cut by 5 bases, the J end by 4 bases, with 16 bases between. Per germline, CDR1 SEHNR and CDR2 FQNEAQ (reference sequence). CDR3 length equals 15 residues. The CDR3 region has the DNA TGTGCCAGCAGCCCCCTTGGCCAGGGATCAGATACGCAGTATTTT. Its protein product is CASSPLGQGSDTQYF.

This clonotype has only one observation. CDR3 nucleotide sequence: TGCAGTGCTTACCCAGGGGATCAGCCCCAGCATTTT. Protein: CSAYPGDQPQHF. This chain connects TRBV20-1 to TRBJ1-5, with D possibly matching TRBD1 (6 bases). The CDR3 is made up of 12 amino acids. The V gene's germline CDR1 is DFQATT and CDR2 SNEGSKA (reference sequence). The V end lost 5 bases, the J end lost 5 bases, and 10 bases lay between the germline ends.

The chain is built from TRBV7-2 and TRBJ2-4, with 8 bases aligning to TRBD1. Germline assignment: CDR1 SGHTA and CDR2 FQGNSA. Germline trimming cut 1 base from V and 9 bases from J; bases unmatched to any gene: 20. This CDR3 is built from 19 residues. The CDR3 sequence: CASSLGSVGRGRIRTIQYF. The CDR3 region has the DNA TGTGCCAGCAGCTTAGGTTCAGTTGGCAGGGGGCGCATCCGAACCATTCAGTACTTC.